This note documents a single T cell receptor beta chain sequence. The entry originates in a study of T cells after yellow fever vaccination. For the study at large: Researchers used SMART-Seq v4 Ultra Low Input to prepare fractions that had low cell numbers.

V lost 7 bases to trimming and J lost 9 bases; unmatched junction nucleotides: 5. This CDR3 spans 11 amino acids. Germline CDR1 and CDR2: SQVTM and ANQGSEA. Universal primer sites and UMIs were introduced during 5'RACE template-switching synthesis of TCR cDNA. Each CDR3 protein is one row after TCRdb ran MiXCR on the 5' RACE reads. Here the sample spans more than 350,000 distinct CDR3 sequences, approximately 10% being singletons. This clonotype originated in a man aged 18 to 35 who received the YFV17D yellow fever vaccine. The chain has TRBV29-1 and TRBJ2-1; TRBD1 matches at 8 bases. The starting material was PBMCs, obtained on the day of the first yellow fever vaccination. The CDR3 nucleotides are TGCAGCGCTTGGACAGGGTCTGAGCAGTTCTTC. The encoded protein is CSAWTGSEQFF.